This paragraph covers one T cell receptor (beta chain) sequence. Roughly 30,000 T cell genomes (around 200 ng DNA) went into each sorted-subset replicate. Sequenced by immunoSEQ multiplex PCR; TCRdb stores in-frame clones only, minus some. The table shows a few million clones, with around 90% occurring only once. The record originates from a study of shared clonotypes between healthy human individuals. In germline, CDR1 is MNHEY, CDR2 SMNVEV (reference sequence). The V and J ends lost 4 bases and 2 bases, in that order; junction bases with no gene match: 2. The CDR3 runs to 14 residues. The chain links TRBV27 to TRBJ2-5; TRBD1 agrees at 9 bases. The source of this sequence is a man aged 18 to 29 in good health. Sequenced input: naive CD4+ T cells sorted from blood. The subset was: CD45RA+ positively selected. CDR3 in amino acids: CASSYDRGQETQYF. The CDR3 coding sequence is TGTGCCAGCAGTTACGACAGGGGGCAAGAGACCCAGTACTTC.